This T cell receptor (beta chain) was recovered during a study of identical twins. Study-wide points: Within cord blood, abundant beta clonotypes carried fewer insertions, but memory repertoires showed no such trend. Among monozygotic twins, out-of-frame TCR alpha sharing exceeded what models predicted. Out-of-frame alpha sequences that twins shared showed excess low generation probability.

Notes on this clonotype: Its specificity is not known.

All of the donors were Caucasians in good health. This CDR3 comprises 19 residues. Trimming took 0 bases from V and 4 from J; bases not matched to a gene: 14. CDR1 and CDR2 (germline): MNHEY, SVGAGI. One entry per CDR3 protein, called by TCRdb with MiXCR from the 5' RACE reads. In the table there are fewer than 650,000 distinct CDR3 sequences, approximately 10% of which are singletons. These data are also associated with another study on yellow fever vaccine responses in identical twins.

This clonotype was sampled from a woman aged 18-29 years in good health. The sequenced sample consisted of PBMCs. The chain joins TRBV6-5 to TRBJ2-1, with TRBD2 matching 8 bases. The CDR3 sequence is CASSYSSRRGAQLYNEQFF. The CDR3 coding sequence is TGTGCCAGCAGTTACTCGAGTAGGCGGGGGGCACAACTTTACAATGAGCAGTTCTTC.